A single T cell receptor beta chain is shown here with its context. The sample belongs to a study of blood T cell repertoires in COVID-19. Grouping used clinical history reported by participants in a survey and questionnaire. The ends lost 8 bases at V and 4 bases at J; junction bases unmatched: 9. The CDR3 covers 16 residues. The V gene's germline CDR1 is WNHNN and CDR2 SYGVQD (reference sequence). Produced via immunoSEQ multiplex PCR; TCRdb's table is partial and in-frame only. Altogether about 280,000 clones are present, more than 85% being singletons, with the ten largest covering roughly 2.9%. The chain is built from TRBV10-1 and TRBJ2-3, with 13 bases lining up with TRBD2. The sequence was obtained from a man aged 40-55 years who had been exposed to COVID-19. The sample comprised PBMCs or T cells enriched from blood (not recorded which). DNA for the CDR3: TGCGCCAGCTCAACGGCCACTAGCGGGAGGGCAGATACGCAGTATTTT. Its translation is CASSTATSGRADTQYF.